Only a few counts were recorded for the clone carrying this T cell receptor (beta chain). Its antigen is unknown. Germline V CDR1 and CDR2: SGHNT, YENEEA. V lost 1 base and J 4 bases, leaving 7 bases between the germline ends. The CDR3 loop spans 13 amino acids. The data were obtained in a study of cytomegalovirus exposure and HLA in healthy donors. Study conclusions and caveats: Rare TCR sequences predominated, though certain public TCRs were found in many donors.

Primers for the PCR totalled 60 Vbeta and 13 Jbeta. As originally analysed: The count from a later analysis was about 80 million unique TCR beta chains, 9 million to 12 million of them shared. Clones were read by immunoSEQ multiplex PCR, and TCRdb kept only the in-frame ones, dropping some. V and J calls and clone size are as listed in that table; D and trimming were resolved from the DNA. Of fewer than 75,000 clones in the sample, roughly 71% are singletons; the top ten hold over 10%. This TCR came from an older man in good health and CMV-seronegative. Sequencing used PBMCs. This rearrangement joins TRBV11-3 to TRBJ1-1; unclear D gene. The CDR3 loop reads CASSLARTTEAFF. DNA for the CDR3: TGTGCCAGCAGCTTAGCCAGAACCACTGAAGCTTTCTTT.